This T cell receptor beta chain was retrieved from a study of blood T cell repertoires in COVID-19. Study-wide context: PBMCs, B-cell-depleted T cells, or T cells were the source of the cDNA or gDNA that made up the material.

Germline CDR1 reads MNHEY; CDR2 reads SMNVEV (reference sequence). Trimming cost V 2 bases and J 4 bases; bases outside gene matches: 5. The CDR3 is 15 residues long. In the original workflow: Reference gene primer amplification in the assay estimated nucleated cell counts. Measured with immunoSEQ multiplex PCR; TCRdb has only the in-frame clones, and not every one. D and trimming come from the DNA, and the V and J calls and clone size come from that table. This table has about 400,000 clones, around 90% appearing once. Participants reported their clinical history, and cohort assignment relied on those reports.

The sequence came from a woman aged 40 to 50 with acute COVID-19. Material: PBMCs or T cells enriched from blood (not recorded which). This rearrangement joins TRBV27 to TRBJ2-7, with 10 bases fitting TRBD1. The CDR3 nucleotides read TGTGCCAGCAGTTTACTAGGGACAGGGGAATACGAGCAGTACTTC. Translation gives CASSLLGTGEYEQYF.